Below, 10 T cell receptor beta chains from the same sample are listed, as sequenced in a study of blood T cell repertoires in COVID-19. Produced via immunoSEQ multiplex PCR; TCRdb's table is partial and in-frame only. The sample records approximately 290,000 clones, roughly 85% being singletons. Sequencing was carried out using PBMCs or T cells enriched from blood (not recorded which). The receptors stem from a woman in her 30s who had recovered from COVID-19.

J is TRBJ2-3 and V is TRBV18; possibly TRBD2 for D (6 bases). V was shortened by 4 bases and J by 0 bases, with 11 bases between the two germline ends. CDR3 length: 15 amino acids. The germline gives CDR1 KGHSH, CDR2 LQKENI. The CDR3: CASSLGGVSTDTQYF. DNA of the CDR3: TGTGCCAGCTCACTTGGAGGGGTGAGCACAGATACGCAGTATTTT.

The J gene is TRBJ2-1, the V gene TRBV7-3, with 7 bases fitting TRBD1. V lost 0 bases to trimming and J lost 3 bases; unmatched junction nucleotides: 2. Germline V lookup: CDR1 SGHTA, CDR2 FQGTGA. CDR3 length: 15 amino acids. This CDR3 is CASSLTGGLYNEQFF. CDR3 nucleotides: TGTGCCAGCAGCTTAACAGGGGGCCTCTACAATGAGCAGTTCTTC. Drawing the rest from reference TRBV7-3 and TRBJ2-1, the complete variable domain is GAGVSQTPSNKVTEKGKYVELRCDPISGHTALYWYRQSLGQGPEFLIYFQGTGAADDSGLPNDRFFAVRPEGSVSTLKIQRTERGDSAVYLCASSLTGGLYNEQFFGPGTRLTVL.

The rearrangement links TRBV29-1 to TRBJ1-1; 7 bases fit TRBD1. The germline gives CDR1 SQVTM, CDR2 ANQGSEA. Trimming at V came to 6 bases and at J to 4 bases, leaving 8 bases not matched to a gene. The CDR3 is 13 residues long. Here the CDR3 reads CSVSTGQGTEAFF. CDR3 DNA sequence: TGCAGCGTCTCGACAGGGCAGGGCACTGAAGCTTTCTTT.

This sequence joins TRBV2 and TRBJ1-2, with 7 bases fitting TRBD1. The CDR3 extends over 16 amino acids. With V trimmed by 6 bases and J by 4 bases, 14 bases remained unmatched. Germline CDR1 SNHLY, CDR2 FYNNEI. CDR3 protein: CASRKGQSPTIYGYTF. The CDR3 DNA sequence: TGTGCCAGCAGAAAGGGACAGTCCCCTACCATCTATGGCTACACCTTC. The full variable domain, with the rest looked up from reference TRBV2 and TRBJ1-2, is EPEVTQTPSHQVTQMGQEVILRCVPISNHLYFYWYRQILGQKVEFLVSFYNNEISEKSEIFDDQFSVERPDGSNFTLKIRSTKLEDSAMYFCASRKGQSPTIYGYTFGSGTRLTVV.

V is TRBV15 and J is TRBJ1-6; no clear D gene. Germline V gene data show CDR1 as LNHNV and CDR2 as YYDKDF (reference sequence). This CDR3 has 16 residues. V was shortened by 1 base and J by 6 bases, with 13 bases between the two germline ends. The CDR3 DNA reads as TGTGCCACCAGCAGAGGACGGGGAGGGCGTAATTCACCCCTCCACTTT. This encodes CATSRGRGGRNSPLHF. Complete variable domain (other parts from reference TRBV15 and TRBJ1-6): DAMVIQNPRYQVTQFGKPVTLSCSQTLNHNVMYWYQQKSSQAPKLLFHYYDKDFNNEADTPDNFQSRRPNTSFCFLDIRSPGLGDTAMYLCATSRGRGGRNSPLHFGNGTRLTVT.

The chain recombines TRBV18 with TRBJ2-2, with 10 nucleotides matching TRBD1. With 4 bases clipped from V and 1 base from J, the junction kept 3 bases outside the gene matches. The germline gives CDR1 KGHSH, CDR2 LQKENI. The CDR3 sequence is 16 residues long. The CDR3 DNA reads TGTGCCAGCTCACACGGACAGGGGGGGAACACCGGGGAGCTGTTTTTT. Protein sequence: CASSHGQGGNTGELFF.

This chain joins TRBV23-1 and TRBJ2-7, with D perhaps matching TRBD1 (7 bases). TRBV23-1 is classed as an ORF, of uncertain function. With 9 bases removed from V and 3 bases from J, the gap between germline ends came to 18 bases. The CDR3 sequence is 14 residues long. The chain's CDR3 is CASRRGARGYEQYF. The CDR3 DNA is TGCGCCAGTCGCAGGGGGGCCAGGGGCTACGAGCAGTACTTC.

The rearrangement uses TRBV5-8 and TRBJ1-1; the D is unclear. CDR1 is SGHTS, CDR2 YDEGEE, per germline. The CDR3 has 12 residues. Deletions cut 4 bases from V and 5 bases from J, with 9 bases between. CDR3 amino acids: CASSLRGTEAFF. The CDR3 nucleotides are TGTGCCAGCAGCCTCCGAGGGACTGAAGCTTTCTTT.

V and J are TRBV30 and TRBJ1-4; 8 bases match TRBD1. V gave up 5 bases and J gave up 6 bases; unmatched junction bases: 2. This CDR3 contains 12 residues. Germline CDR1 is GTSNPN and CDR2 is SVGIG (reference sequence). In DNA, the CDR3 is TGTGCCTGGCAGACAGGGGATGAAAAACTGTTTTTT. Translated: CAWQTGDEKLFF.

The chain combines TRBV20-1 with TRBJ1-1; tentative D call: TRBD1 (5 bases). The CDR3 loop spans 13 amino acids. The germline CDR1 and CDR2 sequences are DFQATT and SNEGSKA (reference sequence). V lost 3 bases and J lost 8, with 16 bases in between. The CDR3 protein is CSASLSARGEAFF. CDR3 nucleotide sequence: TGCAGTGCTAGTCTTTCAGCTAGGGGCGAAGCTTTCTTT.